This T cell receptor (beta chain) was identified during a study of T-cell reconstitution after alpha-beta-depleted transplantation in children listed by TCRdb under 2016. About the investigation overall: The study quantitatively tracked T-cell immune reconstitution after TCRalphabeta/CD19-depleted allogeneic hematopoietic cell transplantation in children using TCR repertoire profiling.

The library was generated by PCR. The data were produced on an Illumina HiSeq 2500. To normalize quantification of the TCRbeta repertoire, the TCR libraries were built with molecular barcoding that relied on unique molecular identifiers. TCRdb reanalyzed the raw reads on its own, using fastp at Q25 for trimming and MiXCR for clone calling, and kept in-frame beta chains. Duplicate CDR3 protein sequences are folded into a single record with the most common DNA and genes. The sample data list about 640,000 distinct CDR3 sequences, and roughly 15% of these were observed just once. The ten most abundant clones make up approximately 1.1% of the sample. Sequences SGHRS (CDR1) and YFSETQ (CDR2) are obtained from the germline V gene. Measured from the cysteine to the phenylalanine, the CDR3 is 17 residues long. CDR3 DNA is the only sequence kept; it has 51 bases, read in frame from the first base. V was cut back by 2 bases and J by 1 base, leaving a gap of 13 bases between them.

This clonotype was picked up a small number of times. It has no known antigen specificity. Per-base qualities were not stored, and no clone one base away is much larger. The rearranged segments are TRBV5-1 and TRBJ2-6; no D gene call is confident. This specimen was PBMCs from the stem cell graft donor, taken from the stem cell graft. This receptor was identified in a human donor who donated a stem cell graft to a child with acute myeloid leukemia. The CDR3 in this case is CASSFMAGSSGANVLTF. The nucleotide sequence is TGCGCCAGCAGCTTCATGGCAGGTTCTTCTGGGGCCAACGTCCTGACTTTC.